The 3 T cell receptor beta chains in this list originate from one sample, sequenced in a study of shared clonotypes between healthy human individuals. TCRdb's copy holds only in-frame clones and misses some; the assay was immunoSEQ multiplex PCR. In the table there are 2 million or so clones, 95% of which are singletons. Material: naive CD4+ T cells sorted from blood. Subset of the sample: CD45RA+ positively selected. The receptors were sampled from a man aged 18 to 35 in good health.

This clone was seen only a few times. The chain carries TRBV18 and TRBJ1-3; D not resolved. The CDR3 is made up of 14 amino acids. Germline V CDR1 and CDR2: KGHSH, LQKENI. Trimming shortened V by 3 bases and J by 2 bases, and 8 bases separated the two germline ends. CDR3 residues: CASSPSFAGNTIYF. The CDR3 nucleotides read TGTGCCAGCTCACCCTCTTTCGCTGGAAACACCATATATTTT.

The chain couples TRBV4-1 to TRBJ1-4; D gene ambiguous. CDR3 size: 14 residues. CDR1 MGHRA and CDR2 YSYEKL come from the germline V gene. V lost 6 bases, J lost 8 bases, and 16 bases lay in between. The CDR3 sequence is CASRGRISEEKLFF. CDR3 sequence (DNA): TGCGCCAGCAGAGGACGGATTTCGGAGGAAAAACTGTTTTTT.

CDR3 nucleotides: TGTGCCAGCTCACCCCCCGGGGTAAGCAATCAGCCCCAGCATTTT. Translated, it gives CASSPPGVSNQPQHF. The V gene is TRBV18, the J gene TRBJ1-5; D unclear. The V end was cut by 3 bases, the J end by 1 base, with 10 bases between. The CDR3 is made up of 15 amino acids. The germline CDR1 and CDR2 sequences are KGHSH and LQKENI.